This passage covers 4 T cell receptor beta chains from one sample sequenced in a study of T cells in Graves' hyperthyroidism and ophthalmopathy. Researchers took RNA transcripts and amplified the TCR beta CDR3 regions from them. TCR CDR3 regions were first amplified by RT-PCR with HTBI primers. TCRdb called the multiplex PCR reads again in MiXCR, with one record for every CDR3 protein. The sample shows about 280,000 distinct CDR3 sequences, approximately 26% of them seen only once. The sequenced sample was blood. These receptors were taken from a man aged 35-49 years with Graves' hyperthyroidism that later progressed to Graves' ophthalmopathy.

This clonotype was observed at least ten times. The chain joins TRBV6-1 to TRBJ2-7, with 9 positions matching TRBD1. The CDR3 is made up of 12 amino acids. The V gene end was trimmed by 7 bases and the J gene end by 6 bases; junction bases not matched to a gene: 4. The germline V gene encodes CDR1 MNHNS and CDR2 SASEGT. In nucleotides, the CDR3 is TGTGCCAGCACCTCGACAGGGGGCGAGCAGTACTTC. This encodes CASTSTGGEQYF.

The sample holds many counts of this clonotype. This chain joins TRBV29-1 and TRBJ2-5, with TRBD1 as a possible D gene (6 bases). V gave up 4 bases and J gave up 5 bases, with 11 bases separating them. CDR1 and CDR2 (germline): SQVTM, ANQGSEA. The CDR3 loop spans 12 amino acids. In nucleotides, the CDR3 is TGCAGCGTTGTCAGGGGAGATGAGACCCAGTACTTC. It codes for CSVVRGDETQYF.

This clonotype was seen many times. The J gene is TRBJ1-5, the V gene TRBV24-1; tentatively, D is TRBD1 (5 bases). The V gene's germline CDR1 is KGHDR and CDR2 SFDVKD. The V gene lost 4 bases and the J gene lost 6 bases, with 12 bases spanning the gap. The CDR3 runs to 14 residues. The CDR3 region has the DNA TGTGCCACCAGTGACGCGGGGACGTCTCAGCCCCAGCATTTT. This gives the protein CATSDAGTSQPQHF.

This clonotype was counted at least ten times. The chain employs TRBV24-1 and TRBJ2-1; 8 bases agree with TRBD1. The germline gives CDR1 KGHDR, CDR2 SFDVKD. With V trimmed by 6 bases and J by 2 bases, 5 bases remained unmatched. The CDR3 totals 15 residues. The CDR3 loop is CATSKQGVPYNEQFF. The CDR3 DNA follows: TGTGCCACCAGTAAACAGGGGGTGCCCTACAATGAGCAGTTCTTC.